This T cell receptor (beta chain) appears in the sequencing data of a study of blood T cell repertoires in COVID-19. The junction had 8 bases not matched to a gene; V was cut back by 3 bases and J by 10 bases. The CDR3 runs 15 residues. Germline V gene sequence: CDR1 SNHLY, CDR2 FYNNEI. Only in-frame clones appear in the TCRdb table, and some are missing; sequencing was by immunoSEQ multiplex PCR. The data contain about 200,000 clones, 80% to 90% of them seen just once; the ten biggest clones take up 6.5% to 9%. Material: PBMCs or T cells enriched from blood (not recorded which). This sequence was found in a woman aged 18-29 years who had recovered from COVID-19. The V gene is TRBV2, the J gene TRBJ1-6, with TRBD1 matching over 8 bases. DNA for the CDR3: TGTGCCAGCAGTGAGCAGGGGGCCACCCAATCACCCCTCCACTTT. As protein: CASSEQGATQSPLHF.